The next 19 T cell receptor beta chains were all read from a single sample in a study of OX40 agonist ivuxolimab in advanced cancers. Sequencing was performed with immunoSEQ multiplex PCR; in TCRdb, only in-frame clones are kept and a portion is missing. The sample includes approximately 70,000 clones, around 90% of them seen just once. Sequenced here: CD4+ or CD8+ T cells sorted from blood, sampled in a trial of the OX40 agonist ivuxolimab. The receptors were sampled from an adult with an advanced solid tumor such as melanoma, head and neck, liver or kidney cancer.

The chain combines TRBV7-9 with TRBJ2-1; 7 nucleotides agree with TRBD1. The V and J ends lost 5 bases and 2 bases, in that order; junction bases with no gene match: 6. There are 15 residues in the CDR3. The germline CDR1 and CDR2 sequences are SEHNR and FQNEAQ (reference sequence). The CDR3 DNA follows: TGTGCCAGCAGCCCTCCGGGACAGCCCTACAATGAGCAGTTCTTC. Protein: CASSPPGQPYNEQFF.

The chain combines TRBV29-1 with TRBJ1-1; D gene ambiguous. The germline V gene has CDR1 SQVTM and CDR2 ANQGSEA. This CDR3 region has 11 residues. Trimming removed 6 bases from V and 8 bases from J, with 13 bases in between. Here the CDR3 DNA reads TGCAGCGTGAGCCCACAAGGCGAAGCTTTCTTT. It is translated as CSVSPQGEAFF.

The gene calls are TRBV18 and TRBJ1-1; unclear D gene. The ends were cut back, 3 bases at V and 0 bases at J, with 11 bases in the middle. The CDR3 spans 15 residues. CDR1 KGHSH and CDR2 LQKENI come from the germline V gene. CDR3 DNA: TGTGCCAGCTCACCGACGCAACTCCTGAACACTGAAGCTTTCTTT. It specifies CASSPTQLLNTEAFF.

V and J are TRBV19 and TRBJ2-1, with 10 bases matching TRBD1. The CDR3 consists of 20 residues. The ends lost 7 bases at V and 6 bases at J; junction bases unmatched: 24. CDR1 is LNHDA and CDR2 is SQIVND in the germline V gene (reference sequence). The CDR3 loop reads CASKLNSGTGVGHAGNEQFF. The DNA for the CDR3 is TGTGCCAGTAAACTCAACTCCGGGACAGGGGTGGGCCATGCTGGCAATGAGCAGTTCTTC.

The genes are TRBV7-6 and TRBJ2-6, with TRBD2 identical over 7 bases. The length of the CDR3 is 16 residues. With V trimmed by 5 bases and J by 4 bases, 8 bases remained unmatched. The germline CDR1 and CDR2 sequences are SGHVS and FNYEAQ. The CDR3 loop is CASSPGGTGGANVLTF. The CDR3 DNA reads TGTGCCAGCAGCCCCGGGGGGACGGGAGGGGCCAACGTCCTGACTTTC.

The chain couples TRBV10-3 to TRBJ1-1; D call uncertain. Trimming took off 0 bases at V and 7 bases at J, with 9 bases between the two ends. The CDR3 spans 13 residues. Germline V gives CDR1 ENHRY, CDR2 SYGVKD. CDR3 sequence reads: CAISESTPFEAFF. The CDR3 region has the DNA TGTGCCATCAGTGAGTCCACACCCTTTGAAGCTTTCTTT.

The rearrangement joins TRBV6-6 to TRBJ1-1; tentative D call: TRBD1 (5 bases). Trimming removed 6 bases at V and 10 bases at J, with 12 bases between. Germline CDR1 is MNHNY and CDR2 is SVGAGI (reference sequence). The CDR3 is 11 amino acids. The CDR3 spells CASSPVRGAFF. Written as DNA, the CDR3 is TGTGCCAGCAGCCCGGTTAGGGGAGCTTTCTTT.

This clone was found many times. This rearrangement joins TRBV28 to TRBJ1-5, with 9 bases that match TRBD1. V dropped 6 bases and J dropped 4; count of bases not matched to a gene: 7. CDR3 length: 15 residues. In germline, CDR1 is MDHEN, CDR2 SYDVKM. CDR3 sequence: CASSYYRGRNQPQHF. As DNA, the CDR3 is TGTGCCAGCAGCTACTACAGGGGGCGGAATCAGCCCCAGCATTTT.

CDR3 protein: CASSPFTRLEAFF. Written as DNA, the CDR3 is TGTGCCAGCAGCCCCTTCACTAGGTTGGAAGCTTTCTTT. The chain carries TRBV7-2 and TRBJ1-1; no reliable D call. CDR1 is SGHTA and CDR2 is FQGNSA in the germline V gene. CDR3 size: 13 residues. The V end lost 5 bases, the J end lost 8 bases, and 15 bases lay between the germline ends.

V is TRBV7-9 and J is TRBJ2-5; D gene ambiguous. This CDR3 contains 11 residues. From germline, CDR1 is SEHNR and CDR2 FQNEAQ (reference sequence). Trimming removed 2 bases from V and 5 bases from J, with 3 bases in between. The DNA for the CDR3 is TGTGCCAGCAGCTTAACGGAGACCCAGTACTTC. This sequence encodes CASSLTETQYF. The entire variable domain, with the rest obtained from reference TRBV7-9 and TRBJ2-5, is as follows: DTGVSQNPRHKITKRGQNVTFRCDPISEHNRLYWYRQTLGQGPEFLTYFQNEAQLEKSRLLSDRFSAERPKGSFSTLEIQRTEQGDSAMYLCASSLTETQYFGPGTRLLVL.

This chain uses TRBV11-2 with TRBJ2-1; TRBD2 aligns across 10 bases. Per germline, CDR1 SGHAT and CDR2 FQNNGV. CDR3 length equals 16 residues. V trimming: 1 base; J trimming: 7 bases; junction bases outside the gene matches: 7. CDR3 DNA sequence: TGTGCCAGCAGCTTAGTTAGCGGGGGGTTTTGGAATGAGCAGTTCTTC. Translated: CASSLVSGGFWNEQFF.

The rearrangement joins TRBV7-2 to TRBJ2-3, with D possibly being TRBD1 (5 bases). In germline, CDR1 is SGHTA, CDR2 FQGNSA. This CDR3 is built from 14 residues. V lost 6 bases to trimming and J lost 8 bases, with 18 bases between them. CDR3 in DNA: TGTGCCAGCAGGGAGAGCGCGACGCAGGGTACGCAGTATTTT. It is translated as CASRESATQGTQYF.

J is TRBJ2-5 and V is TRBV5-1; 10 bases agree with TRBD2. V was pared by 2 bases and J by 5 bases, with 18 bases of the junction left unmatched. Germline V gene sequence: CDR1 SGHRS, CDR2 YFSETQ. CDR3 length equals 19 residues. The CDR3 here is CASSFGGSGGNLPLETQYF. The CDR3 nucleotides are TGCGCCAGCAGCTTTGGGGGTAGCGGGGGGAATCTCCCTTTGGAGACCCAGTACTTC.

This clone has just a few counts. This chain links TRBV27 with TRBJ1-5; 8 positions agree with TRBD1. The CDR3 sequence is 13 residues long. The trim removed 6 bases at V and 7 bases at J, leaving 5 bases unmatched. Germline V gives CDR1 MNHEY, CDR2 SMNVEV (reference sequence). CDR3 bases: TGTGCCAGCAGCGGACAGGGCGGACAGCCCCAGCATTTT. It encodes CASSGQGGQPQHF.

There are a few counts of this clone. The CDR3, as DNA: TGTGCCTGGAGTCGGGGGAGCAATCAGCCCCAGCATTTT. Protein sequence: CAWSRGSNQPQHF. The rearrangement links TRBV30 to TRBJ1-5; tentative D call: TRBD1 (5 bases). Trimming removed 2 bases from V and 1 base from J, with 6 bases in between. The germline gives CDR1 GTSNPN, CDR2 SVGIG (reference sequence). CDR3 length equals 13 residues. The variable domain in full, completed from reference TRBV30 and TRBJ1-5, reads SQTIHQWPATLVQPVGSPLSLECTVEGTSNPNLYWYRQAAGRGLQLLFYSVGIGQISSEVPQNLSASRPQDRQFILSSKKLLLSDSGFYLCAWSRGSNQPQHFGDGTRLSIL.

The chain combines TRBV2 with TRBJ2-7; no clear D gene. V lost 4 bases and J lost 4, with 14 bases in between. The CDR3 loop spans 14 amino acids. Germline lookup yields CDR1 SNHLY and CDR2 FYNNEI. CDR3: CASSALEFGYEQYF. The CDR3 DNA reads as TGTGCCAGCAGTGCCTTAGAATTTGGGTACGAGCAGTACTTC.

In this sample, this clone turned up once. The rearrangement joins TRBV4-3 to TRBJ1-1; D is possibly TRBD1 (5 bases). Per germline, CDR1 LGHNA and CDR2 YSLEER. Between the trimmed V and J ends, which lost 5 bases and 1 base, there was a span of 11 bases. CDR3 length equals 14 residues. CDR3 loop: CASSGGNSNTEAFF. In DNA, the CDR3 is TGCGCCAGCAGCGGGGGGAATTCGAACACTGAAGCTTTCTTT.

The chain combines TRBV27 with TRBJ2-1; D could derive from TRBD1 or TRBD2 (6 bases each). V lost 5 bases and J lost 8, with 19 bases in between. Germline lookup yields CDR1 MNHEY and CDR2 SMNVEV (reference sequence). The CDR3 is 15 amino acids. Here the CDR3 DNA reads TGTGCCAGCAGTATAGAGGGACTTTGGGGGCATGAGCAGTTCTTC. As protein: CASSIEGLWGHEQFF.

This clone was counted only a few times. CDR3 in amino acids: CASSPDRLSYEQYF. In nucleotides, the CDR3 is TGTGCCAGCTCACCAGACAGGCTTAGCTACGAGCAGTACTTC. The chain recombines TRBV18 with TRBJ2-7; a possible D gene is TRBD1 (6 bases). Deletions cut 2 bases from V and 3 bases from J, with 11 bases between. Germline V gene lookup returns CDR1 KGHSH and CDR2 LQKENI. The CDR3 runs to 14 residues.